The 22 T cell receptor beta chains given below trace back to one sample, sequenced in a study of blood T cell repertoires in COVID-19. Using immunoSEQ multiplex PCR, the repertoire was profiled, and TCRdb retains in-frame clones only, with some absent. The sample holds under 300,000 clones, around nine tenths seen once. The sample consisted of peripheral blood. The receptors originated from a woman in her thirties or forties who had recovered from COVID-19.

V usage is TRBV13 and J usage is TRBJ2-6; TRBD2 agrees at 10 bases. V gave up 4 bases and J gave up 2 bases; unmatched junction bases: 5. Germline values: CDR1 PRHDT, CDR2 FYEKMQ (reference sequence). The CDR3 loop spans 17 amino acids. The CDR3 nucleotides read TGTGCCAGCAGCTCACCGGGACTAGCGACTGGGGCCAACGTCCTGACTTTC. Translation: CASSSPGLATGANVLTF.

The V call is TRBV5-6, the J call TRBJ1-5; 7 bases fit TRBD1. This CDR3 has 15 residues. CDR1 is SGHDT, CDR2 YYEEEE, per germline. The J segment lost 0 bases and the V segment lost 3 bases, leaving 3 bases of the junction unmatched. The CDR3 reads CASSWGQSSNQPQHF. In nucleotides, the CDR3 is TGTGCCAGCAGCTGGGGACAGAGTAGCAATCAGCCCCAGCATTTT.

The chain recombines TRBV19 with TRBJ1-2; 7 nucleotides agree with TRBD1. The V gene's germline CDR1 is LNHDA and CDR2 SQIVND (reference sequence). The V and J ends lost 5 bases and 4 bases, in that order; junction bases with no gene match: 7. The CDR3 sequence is 14 residues long. CDR3 protein: CASSEQGRRYGYTF. In DNA, the CDR3 is TGTGCCAGTAGTGAACAGGGGAGACGCTATGGCTACACCTTC. The variable domain in full, completed from reference TRBV19 and TRBJ1-2, reads DGGITQSPKYLFRKEGQNVTLSCEQNLNHDAMYWYRQDPGQGLRLIYYSQIVNDFQKGDIAEGYSVSREKKESFPLTVTSAQKNPTAFYLCASSEQGRRYGYTFGSGTRLTVV.

The J gene is TRBJ2-3, the V gene TRBV10-3, with TRBD2 as a possible D gene (6 bases). The CDR3 has 12 residues. V lost 7 bases and J lost 4, with 9 bases in between. Germline V gene sequence: CDR1 ENHRY, CDR2 SYGVKD. DNA of the CDR3: TGTGCCATCATGGGCGGGGCAGATACGCAGTATTTT. Residues: CAIMGGADTQYF.

The chain is built from TRBV9 and TRBJ2-5, with D tentatively TRBD1 (6 bases). CDR3 length: 15 amino acids. CDR1 and CDR2 (germline): SGDLS, YYNGEE. V lost 7 bases and J 0 bases, leaving 16 bases between the germline ends. CDR3 nucleotides: TGTGCCAGCGGGGGCGCTGATGGGTACCAAGAGACCCAGTACTTC. Translation: CASGGADGYQETQYF. Complete variable domain (other parts from reference TRBV9 and TRBJ2-5): DSGVTQTPKHLITATGQRVTLRCSPRSGDLSVYWYQQSLDQGLQFLIQYYNGEERAKGNILERFSAQQFPDLHSELNLSSLELGDSALYFCASGGADGYQETQYFGPGTRLLVL.

The chain couples TRBV5-1 to TRBJ1-6; weak D call: TRBD1 (6 bases). V lost 4 bases, J lost 11 bases, and 22 bases lay in between. This CDR3 spans 16 amino acids. Germline CDR1 reads SGHRS; CDR2 reads YFSETQ. CDR3 in amino acids: CASSQAGDRMVAPLHF. As DNA, the CDR3 is TGCGCCAGCAGCCAAGCAGGCGACAGGATGGTGGCACCCCTCCACTTT.

The V and J genes are TRBV19 and TRBJ2-1; 7 bases align to TRBD2. Germline CDR1 reads LNHDA; CDR2 reads SQIVND (reference sequence). The CDR3 totals 15 residues. V gave up 9 bases and J gave up 5 bases; unmatched junction bases: 13. Written as DNA, the CDR3 is TGTGCCAGCGGTATGGGAGGGAGACGTGACAATGAGCAGTTCTTC. Its protein is CASGMGGRRDNEQFF.

V usage is TRBV3-1 (or the pseudogene TRBV3-2) and J usage is TRBJ2-5; possibly TRBD2 for D (6 bases). The ends were cut back, 0 bases at V and 3 bases at J, with 11 bases in the middle. The CDR3 spans 15 residues. Germline V gene data show CDR1 as LGHDT and CDR2 as YNNKEL (reference sequence). Here the CDR3 reads CASSQDLRGKETQYF. DNA for the CDR3: TGTGCCAGCAGCCAAGATCTTCGGGGGAAAGAGACCCAGTACTTC.

This chain connects TRBV9 to TRBJ1-3, with no clear D. Germline lookup yields CDR1 SGDLS and CDR2 YYNGEE. Trimming removed 0 bases at V and 1 base at J, with 11 bases between. The CDR3 extends over 16 amino acids. The CDR3 bases are TGTGCCAGCAGCGTAGCTCCCGGTAGTTCTGGAAACACCATATATTTT. Its protein is CASSVAPGSSGNTIYF.

V and J are TRBV6-2 or TRBV6-3 and TRBJ2-3; 12 positions match TRBD2. Trimming at V came to 0 bases and at J to 4 bases, leaving 2 bases not matched to a gene. This CDR3 region has 16 residues. Germline loops: CDR1 MNHEY, CDR2 SVGEGT. Here the CDR3 reads CASSYSTSGGPDTQYF. CDR3 coding DNA: TGTGCCAGCAGTTACTCGACTAGCGGGGGACCAGATACGCAGTATTTT.

DNA for the CDR3: TGTGCCAGCTCTCGGGAGGCACCCTACAATGAGCAGTTCTTC. This sequence encodes CASSREAPYNEQFF. The rearrangement links TRBV27 to TRBJ2-1, with 7 bases that match TRBD2. Germline V gene lookup returns CDR1 MNHEY and CDR2 SMNVEV (reference sequence). This CDR3 has 14 residues. V was clipped by 8 bases and J by 2 bases; unmatched bases: 6.

In nucleotides, the CDR3 is TGTGCCAGCAGGATTACCGGGACAGCGATTTACGAGCAGTACTTC. Its protein product is CASRITGTAIYEQYF. This chain connects TRBV2 to TRBJ2-7, with 7 bases aligning to TRBD1. Trimming at V came to 6 bases and at J to 4 bases, leaving 12 bases not matched to a gene. The length of the CDR3 is 15 residues. From germline, CDR1 is SNHLY and CDR2 FYNNEI.

This chain joins TRBV4-2 and TRBJ2-6, with 9 bases matching TRBD1. The CDR3 covers 23 residues. The V segment lost 0 bases and the J segment 7 bases; nucleotides outside the gene matches: 25. CDR1 is LGHNA, CDR2 YNFKEQ, per germline. For the CDR3, the DNA is TGTGCCAGCAGCCAAGATCCCCTTGGGCCCGGGACAGGGACCACGCTGTTTGCCAACGTCCTGACTTTC. Translation gives CASSQDPLGPGTGTTLFANVLTF.

The DNA for the CDR3 is TGTGCCAGCAGCCCCCAAGGGGGTTTGCAGGGGGAAGGGCCCCAGCATTTT. As protein: CASSPQGGLQGEGPQHF. V gene TRBV7-3 combines with J gene TRBJ1-5, with 7 bases lining up with TRBD1. The germline V gene encodes CDR1 SGHTA and CDR2 FQGTGA. V shed 5 bases, J shed 9 bases, and the junction held 19 bases outside the gene matches. There are 17 residues in the CDR3. Based on the CDR3 plus reference TRBV7-3 and TRBJ1-5, the full variable domain is GAGVSQTPSNKVTEKGKYVELRCDPISGHTALYWYRQSLGQGPEFLIYFQGTGAADDSGLPNDRFFAVRPEGSVSTLKIQRTERGDSAVYLCASSPQGGLQGEGPQHFGDGTRLSIL.

The chain links TRBV5-1 to TRBJ2-1; TRBD2 matches 14 bases. The ends lost 1 base at V and 6 bases at J; junction bases unmatched: 9. The germline CDR1 and CDR2 sequences are SGHRS and YFSETQ. This CDR3 is 18 amino acids long. The CDR3 nucleotides are TGCGCCAGCAGCTTGCGGACTAGCGGGAGGACGTCGGCCAATGAGCAGTTCTTC. The encoded protein is CASSLRTSGRTSANEQFF. The whole variable domain, filled in from reference TRBV5-1 and TRBJ2-1, reads KAGVTQTPRYLIKTRGQQVTLSCSPISGHRSVSWYQQTPGQGLQFLFEYFSETQRNKGNFPGRFSGRQFSNSRSEMNVSTLELGDSALYLCASSLRTSGRTSANEQFFGPGTRLTVL.

The gene calls are TRBV24-1 and TRBJ2-1; 9 bases are a match to TRBD1. The CDR3 is 16 amino acids. CDR1 is KGHDR and CDR2 is SFDVKD in the germline V gene. After removal of 4 bases from V and 4 bases from J, the junction contained 7 bases not matched to a gene. This chain's CDR3 is CATSDPQGARYNEQFF. CDR3 nucleotide sequence: TGTGCCACCAGTGACCCACAGGGGGCGAGGTACAATGAGCAGTTCTTC.

The chain links TRBV6-5 to TRBJ2-1; the D gene is possibly TRBD1 (6 bases). V was shortened by 6 bases and J by 4 bases, with 16 bases between the two germline ends. Per the germline V gene, CDR1 is MNHEY and CDR2 is SVGAGI. CDR3 length: 15 amino acids. The CDR3 loop is CASRERQAQYNEQFF. The CDR3 nucleotides read TGTGCCAGCAGAGAGAGACAGGCCCAGTACAATGAGCAGTTCTTC.

CDR3 nucleotide sequence: TGTGCCAGCAGTTTACCCCCACCGCCTCTGGACAGGACTGCCTATGGCTACACCTTC. It specifies CASSLPPPPLDRTAYGYTF. This chain joins TRBV28 and TRBJ1-2, with 7 bases aligning to TRBD1. CDR3 length: 19 amino acids. Germline assignment: CDR1 MDHEN and CDR2 SYDVKM. V lost 2 bases and J lost 4; bases outside the gene matches: 19.

The rearrangement links TRBV11-1 to TRBJ1-1; D call uncertain. Per germline, CDR1 SGHAT and CDR2 FQDESV (reference sequence). V shed 2 bases and J shed 1 base, with 8 bases lying between them. This CDR3 has 14 amino acids. The CDR3 DNA reads as TGTGCCAGCAGCTTAAAACAGACGAACACTGAAGCTTTCTTT. Protein product: CASSLKQTNTEAFF.

The V and J genes are TRBV9 and TRBJ1-2; D possibly corresponds to TRBD1 (6 bases). This CDR3 is built from 17 residues. V was trimmed by 3 bases and J by 4 bases, leaving 22 bases between them. Germline V gene lookup returns CDR1 SGDLS and CDR2 YYNGEE. CDR3 in amino acids: CASSARDTLTILYGYTF. The CDR3 DNA sequence: TGTGCCAGCAGCGCCCGGGACACTCTTACCATTCTCTATGGCTACACCTTC.

The chain joins TRBV7-3 to TRBJ2-5, with 9 bases fitting TRBD1. Per germline, CDR1 SGHTA and CDR2 FQGTGA. The CDR3 contains 14 residues. V trimming: 3 bases; J trimming: 3 bases; junction bases outside the gene matches: 2. DNA for the CDR3: TGTGCCAGCAGCTTGGGACAGGGAAAAGAGACCCAGTACTTC. Amino acids: CASSLGQGKETQYF.

The chain is built from TRBV19 and TRBJ2-2; D not certain. V shed 1 base and J shed 2 bases, with 8 bases lying between them. The V gene's germline CDR1 is LNHDA and CDR2 SQIVND (reference sequence). CDR3 length equals 15 residues. The CDR3 nucleotides are TGTGCCAGTAGTATAGCTAGAACTAACACCGGGGAGCTGTTTTTT. It yields the protein CASSIARTNTGELFF.